This T cell receptor beta chain was obtained from a study of blood T cells in healthy people across ages. Study-level points and caveats: Higher diversity, along with more naive CD4+ cells, distinguished long-lived donors from aged donors.

On this clonotype itself: Antigen specificity is unknown.

A sample-barcoded 5' primer and a J-beta primer mix were used in a second PCR of roughly 7 to 11 cycles. A template-switch adaptor containing 12 random nucleotides labeled each cDNA molecule. A single record per CDR3 protein comes from TCRdb applying MiXCR to the 5' RACE reads. Here the sample spans 910,000 or so distinct CDR3 sequences, around 54% being singletons. The study isolated at least 6.5 million PBMCs from each sample. The sequence was obtained from a woman in her fifties or sixties in good health. The sample consisted of blood.

CDR3 bases: TGTGCCAGCAGTGCCGGGGGGAAACGCACAGATACGCAGTATTTT. Amino acids: CASSAGGKRTDTQYF. This chain joins TRBV2 and TRBJ2-3, with 7 positions matching TRBD2. The CDR3 has 15 amino acids. The V and J ends lost 4 bases and 1 base, in that order; junction bases with no gene match: 5. Germline CDR1 reads SNHLY; CDR2 reads FYNNEI.